A single sample gave rise to the 7 T cell receptor beta chains below, sequenced in a study of spatial heterogeneity in lung cancer. Time point specified: sample taken at primary tumor resection. The antigens of these receptors remain unknown. TCRdb re-analysed the 5' RACE reads in MiXCR, keeping a single row per CDR3 protein. The repertoire consists of under 4,500 distinct CDR3 sequences, with about 5.4% occurring once and the leading ten covering 15% to 20%. Whole-study findings and limits: Counts that tracked tumor mutation counts were those of expanded intratumoral alpha and beta TCRs.

The source was lung tumor tissue, collected at surgery. The receptors were sampled from a female donor with early-stage non-small cell lung cancer.

By proportion, this clonotype is medium-sized. The V and J genes are TRBV18 and TRBJ2-7; D is ambiguous. Germline CDR1 and CDR2: KGHSH and LQKENI. Between the trimmed V and J ends, which lost 6 bases and 6 bases, there was a span of 15 bases. The length of the CDR3 is 13 residues. CDR3 amino acids: CASSPTPQSEQYV. Here the CDR3 DNA reads TGTGCCAGCTCGCCGACGCCACAATCCGAGCAGTACGTC.

This chain's CDR3 is CASSSGDRNEKLFF. Written as DNA, the CDR3 is TGTGCCAGCAGTTCCGGGGACAGGAATGAAAAACTGTTTTTT. The chain combines TRBV6-5 with TRBJ1-4; 8 nucleotides match TRBD1. The germline gives CDR1 MNHEY, CDR2 SVGAGI. CDR3 length equals 14 residues. Trimming removed 4 bases from V and 5 bases from J; junction bases left unmatched: 3.

This clonotype is medium-sized by share. The chain carries TRBV20-1 and TRBJ2-3; 7 bases are shared with TRBD2. Germline-derived CDR1 and CDR2 are DFQATT and SNEGSKA (reference sequence). This CDR3 has 14 amino acids. J lost 6 bases, V lost 4 bases, and 10 bases had no gene match. The CDR3 sequence: CSAKRDPTRDTQYF. In DNA, the CDR3 is TGCAGTGCTAAGCGGGACCCAACAAGGGATACGCAGTATTTT.

Sample share makes this clonotype medium-sized. The chain is built from TRBV7-2 and TRBJ1-4, with 8 bases lining up with TRBD1. Trimming removed 6 bases from V and 7 bases from J; junction bases left unmatched: 7. This CDR3 is built from 14 residues. In germline, CDR1 is SGHTA, CDR2 FQGNSA. CDR3 DNA sequence: TGTGCCAGCAGTCACGACAGGGGAATTGAAAAACTGTTTTTT. It is translated as CASSHDRGIEKLFF.

V is TRBV27 and J is TRBJ1-6; D is possibly TRBD1 (5 bases). The CDR3 spans 14 residues. V was shortened by 5 bases and J by 10 bases, with 15 bases between the two germline ends. In germline, CDR1 is MNHEY, CDR2 SMNVEV (reference sequence). CDR3 sequence reads: CASSPQEVVSPLHF. CDR3 nucleotide sequence: TGTGCCAGCAGTCCACAGGAGGTAGTGTCACCCCTCCACTTT.

By frequency in the sample, this clonotype is medium-sized. The gene calls are TRBV13 and TRBJ2-3, with D possibly being TRBD1 (6 bases). Trimming shortened V by 3 bases and J by 4 bases, and 11 bases separated the two germline ends. The CDR3 is 14 amino acids. Germline lookup yields CDR1 PRHDT and CDR2 FYEKMQ (reference sequence). CDR3 bases: TGTGCCAGCAGCTTGGGCTCAGGGGCAGATACGCAGTATTTT. It is translated as CASSLGSGADTQYF.

This clonotype is medium-sized in the sample. This chain uses TRBV13 with TRBJ1-6; D uncertain. Germline V lookup: CDR1 PRHDT, CDR2 FYEKMQ (reference sequence). The V end lost 4 bases, the J end lost 6 bases, and 10 bases lay between the germline ends. The CDR3 spans 14 residues. CDR3 nucleotides: TGTGCCAGCAGCTCCCGGGATTCTAATTCACCCCTCCACTTT. Translation: CASSSRDSNSPLHF.